This TCR beta chain appears in the sequencing data of a study of cytotoxic CD8 clonotypes in ibrutinib-treated CLL. On the study more broadly: Investigators reported around 25 partial and 2 complete responses; after median around 63 months, roughly 14 patients remained remitted and about twelve progressed. Study outcomes and limitations: Public clonotypes were uncommon and contracted or stayed stable on treatment.

This clone came up a few times. Antigen unknown. Per the germline V gene, CDR1 is SGHTA and CDR2 is FQGTGA. V gave up 2 bases and J gave up 3 bases; unmatched junction bases: 0. The CDR3 is 13 amino acids. Sequencing used immunoSEQ multiplex PCR; TCRdb keeps in-frame clones, though not all of them. The sample has fewer than 400,000 clones, 67% seen once. The chain uses TRBV7-3 and TRBJ1-1; 7 bases fit TRBD1. The receptor's source is a human donor with chronic lymphocytic leukemia. The starting material was PBMCs, obtained after 36 months of ibrutinib treatment. CDR3 DNA: TGTGCCAGCAGCTTACAGGGGGACACTGAAGCTTTCTTT. Translating gives CASSLQGDTEAFF.